Below, 9 T cell receptor beta chains from the same sample are listed, as sequenced in a study of blood T cell repertoires in COVID-19. Clones were sequenced by immunoSEQ multiplex PCR, and TCRdb holds only the in-frame ones, with some missing. The table lists roughly 290,000 clones, around nine tenths of them singletons. The sequenced sample was PBMCs or T cells enriched from blood (not recorded which). The receptors were gathered from a woman in her 40s who had recovered from COVID-19.

The genes are TRBV21-1 and TRBJ2-2; the table's D call, TRBD2, has no DNA check behind it. TRBV21-1 is annotated as a pseudogene. The CDR3 covers 15 residues. CDR3 nucleotides: TGTGCCAGCAGCAAGGGGACTCCCAACACCGGGGAGCTGTTTTTT. Amino acids: CASSKGTPNTGELFF.

This sequence joins TRBV5-1 and TRBJ1-2; TRBD1 might be the D (5 bases). The ends were cut back, 0 bases at V and 4 bases at J, with 13 bases in the middle. Looked up from germline, CDR1 is SGHRS and CDR2 is YFSETQ. This CDR3 spans 15 amino acids. The CDR3 DNA follows: TGCGCCAGCAGCTTGGAAGGGGCCCGACTCTATGGCTACACCTTC. Its translation is CASSLEGARLYGYTF.

This sequence joins TRBV4-3 and TRBJ2-2; D is possibly TRBD2 (6 bases). Germline CDR1 is LGHNA and CDR2 is YSLEER. CDR3 length equals 17 residues. Trimming cost V 4 bases and J 4 bases, with 19 bases left between them. CDR3 in amino acids: CASSPKRVAGRTGELFF. DNA of the CDR3: TGCGCCAGCAGCCCGAAAAGGGTCGCGGGACGCACCGGGGAGCTGTTTTTT.

This clone was counted once. J is TRBJ1-1 and V is TRBV7-2, with D perhaps TRBD1 (5 bases). This CDR3 is built from 14 residues. Germline assignment: CDR1 SGHTA and CDR2 FQGNSA. Trimming shortened V by 4 bases and J by 4 bases, and 13 bases separated the two germline ends. CDR3 DNA: TGTGCCAGCAGCTCACAGGCAGACAGCACTGAAGCTTTCTTT. Its protein product is CASSSQADSTEAFF.

This chain uses TRBV10-3 with TRBJ1-2; D is unresolved. CDR3 length: 15 residues. V lost 0 bases, J lost 0 bases, and 8 bases lay in between. Germline V CDR1 and CDR2: ENHRY, SYGVKD. CDR3 region: CAISESGGANYGYTF. The CDR3 coding sequence is TGTGCCATCAGTGAGTCCGGAGGCGCTAACTATGGCTACACCTTC.

This clone was observed a few times. CDR3 amino acids: CSASWLAGGTSTDTQYF. For the CDR3, the DNA is TGCAGTGCTAGTTGGCTAGCGGGAGGGACAAGCACAGATACGCAGTATTTT. The chain uses TRBV20-1 and TRBJ2-3, with 12 bases lining up with TRBD2. J was trimmed by 0 bases and V by 3 bases; bases with no gene match: 7. The germline CDR1 and CDR2 sequences are DFQATT and SNEGSKA (reference sequence). This CDR3 contains 17 residues.

V is TRBV28 and J is TRBJ1-2, with 10 positions matching TRBD1. V lost 11 bases and J lost 6; bases outside the gene matches: 6. The CDR3 has 12 residues. Per the germline V gene, CDR1 is MDHEN and CDR2 is SYDVKM. The CDR3 region is CAARTGGDGYTF. Written as DNA, the CDR3 is TGTGCCGCCAGGACAGGGGGGGATGGCTACACCTTC.

The V call is TRBV19, the J call TRBJ2-5; D remains ambiguous. With 8 bases removed from V and 4 bases from J, the gap between germline ends came to 8 bases. CDR3 length equals 11 residues. Per the germline V gene, CDR1 is LNHDA and CDR2 is SQIVND (reference sequence). CDR3 nucleotides: TGTGCCAGTTCGGAGCGAGAGACCCAGTACTTC. Translation: CASSERETQYF. The whole variable domain, remainder taken from reference TRBV19 and TRBJ2-5, is DGGITQSPKYLFRKEGQNVTLSCEQNLNHDAMYWYRQDPGQGLRLIYYSQIVNDFQKGDIAEGYSVSREKKESFPLTVTSAQKNPTAFYLCASSERETQYFGPGTRLLVL.

This clone was counted once. This rearrangement joins TRBV7-2 to TRBJ1-1; 7 nucleotides match TRBD1. This CDR3 has 15 amino acids. Germline CDR1 is SGHTA and CDR2 is FQGNSA. Trimming at V came to 2 bases and at J to 5 bases, leaving 8 bases not matched to a gene. In DNA, the CDR3 is TGTGCCAGCAGCTTACTACACAGACAGGGAACTGAAGCTTTCTTT. Amino acids: CASSLLHRQGTEAFF.